These 5 T cell receptor beta chains came from one sample sequenced in a study of blood T cell repertoires in COVID-19. Some clones are missing from TCRdb's copy, which holds only in-frame ones; the method was immunoSEQ multiplex PCR. This table has 150,000 to 200,000 clones, roughly 86% appearing once. Sequenced material: peripheral blood. The receptor set was obtained from a woman aged 60-75 years who had recovered from COVID-19.

The V gene is TRBV5-8, the J gene TRBJ1-5, with 7 bases fitting TRBD1. CDR1 is SGHTS, CDR2 YDEGEE, per germline. The CDR3 is made up of 15 amino acids. Unmatched junction bases numbered 8, after V lost 6 bases and J lost 2 bases. DNA of the CDR3: TGTGCCAGCACCACCAGGGGGGTAGGCAATCAGCCCCAGCATTTT. Amino acids: CASTTRGVGNQPQHF.

The chain is built from TRBV2 and TRBJ2-3; 9 bases map to TRBD1. With 6 bases clipped from V and 1 base from J, the junction kept 5 bases outside the gene matches. CDR1 and CDR2 (germline): SNHLY, FYNNEI. This CDR3 spans 15 amino acids. CDR3 DNA: TGTGCCAGCAGCGAGGACAGGGGCGGCACAGATACGCAGTATTTT. This sequence encodes CASSEDRGGTDTQYF. Full variable domain (missing parts from reference TRBV2 and TRBJ2-3): EPEVTQTPSHQVTQMGQEVILRCVPISNHLYFYWYRQILGQKVEFLVSFYNNEISEKSEIFDDQFSVERPDGSNFTLKIRSTKLEDSAMYFCASSEDRGGTDTQYFGPGTRLTVL.

The V and J genes are TRBV29-1 and TRBJ2-3, with 10 positions matching TRBD1. Germline loops: CDR1 SQVTM, CDR2 ANQGSEA. The CDR3 has 15 residues. V was pared by 6 bases and J by 3 bases, with 9 bases of the junction left unmatched. The CDR3 DNA is TGCAGCGTAGTTAAGACAGGGGGCTGGACAGATACGCAGTATTTT. Encoded protein: CSVVKTGGWTDTQYF.

V and J are TRBV28 and TRBJ1-1; D call uncertain. The CDR3 consists of 11 residues. V was pared by 7 bases and J by 11 bases, with 14 bases between. Looked up from germline, CDR1 is MDHEN and CDR2 is SYDVKM. In DNA form, the CDR3 reads TGTGCCAGCACCCGCGGCGGAGAGGCTTTCTTT. It translates to CASTRGGEAFF.

The V gene is TRBV23-1, the J gene TRBJ2-1; D remains unclear. TRBV23-1 is known as an ORF, though its function is uncertain. CDR3 length: 12 amino acids. V lost 3 bases to trimming and J lost 5 bases, with 5 bases between them. In DNA, the CDR3 is TGCGCCAGCAGTCATGGCAACAATGAGCAGTTCTTC. Translating it yields CASSHGNNEQFF.